Below are 18 T cell receptor beta chains sequenced from a single sample in a study of blood T cell repertoires in COVID-19. Profiled with immunoSEQ multiplex PCR; TCRdb holds only in-frame clones, not every one. The sample includes under 200,000 clones, about 80% of them seen just once. Specimen: peripheral blood. All receptors come from a man between 65 and 79 years old with active or convalescent COVID-19.

The chain has TRBV6-5 and TRBJ1-2; 10 nucleotides match TRBD1. CDR1 and CDR2 from the germline V gene are MNHEY and SVGAGI. This CDR3 has 15 residues. V lost 2 bases, J lost 4 bases, and 4 bases stayed unmatched. CDR3 protein: CASSYDRGLIYGYTF. The CDR3 DNA follows: TGTGCCAGCAGTTACGACAGGGGGCTAATCTATGGCTACACCTTC.

The chain joins TRBV7-3 to TRBJ2-2; the match to TRBD1 covers 9 bases. V shed 5 bases and J 3 bases; nucleotides not matched to a gene: 7. Germline V gives CDR1 SGHTA, CDR2 FQGTGA. The CDR3 is 16 amino acids. Here the CDR3 DNA reads TGTGCCAGCAGCGGATACGGACAGGGGTACACCGGGGAGCTGTTTTTT. Amino acids: CASSGYGQGYTGELFF.

The J gene is TRBJ2-1, the V gene TRBV15, with 7 bases identical to TRBD2. Germline lookup yields CDR1 LNHNV and CDR2 YYDKDF (reference sequence). The V and J ends lost 0 bases and 8 bases, in that order; junction bases with no gene match: 10. The CDR3 totals 16 residues. This CDR3 is CATSRDGTTGGYEQFF. The CDR3 DNA sequence: TGTGCCACCAGCAGAGATGGGACTACGGGAGGCTATGAGCAGTTCTTC. Complete variable domain (other parts from reference TRBV15 and TRBJ2-1): DAMVIQNPRYQVTQFGKPVTLSCSQTLNHNVMYWYQQKSSQAPKLLFHYYDKDFNNEADTPDNFQSRRPNTSFCFLDIRSPGLGDTAMYLCATSRDGTTGGYEQFFGPGTRLTVL.

The CDR3 region has the DNA TGCGCCAGCAGCTTGGGGGATTATGGGGGCCAACGGAACGAGCAGTACTTC. Translation: CASSLGDYGGQRNEQYF. V gene TRBV5-1 combines with J gene TRBJ2-7; TRBD1 is a possible D gene (6 bases). Germline CDR1 and CDR2: SGHRS and YFSETQ. Trimming cost V 0 bases and J 5 bases, with 21 bases left between them. CDR3 size: 17 residues.

This chain uses TRBV6-5 with TRBJ2-7; 7 nucleotides match TRBD2. Trimming removed 6 bases from V and 4 bases from J; junction bases left unmatched: 9. CDR1 is MNHEY and CDR2 is SVGAGI in the germline V gene. This CDR3 contains 14 residues. The CDR3 region is CASRSREVGYEQYF. CDR3 coding DNA: TGTGCCAGCAGAAGCCGGGAGGTAGGATACGAGCAGTACTTC.

The V gene is TRBV19, the J gene TRBJ1-2, with 9 bases that match TRBD1. The length of the CDR3 is 16 residues. With 3 bases clipped from V and 8 bases from J, the junction kept 13 bases outside the gene matches. The germline CDR1 and CDR2 sequences are LNHDA and SQIVND (reference sequence). The CDR3 nucleotides are TGTGCCAGTAGTATGATCGGGTCGGGACAGGGAGAGGGCTACACCTTC. Translation: CASSMIGSGQGEGYTF.

The chain is built from TRBV5-1 and TRBJ2-1; 10 bases fit TRBD2. In germline, CDR1 is SGHRS, CDR2 YFSETQ. The CDR3 is 15 residues long. V dropped 4 bases and J dropped 3; count of bases not matched to a gene: 4. CDR3 coding DNA: TGCGCCAGCAGCCGAGGACTAGCGGACTACAATGAGCAGTTCTTC. This translates into CASSRGLADYNEQFF.

This clone was seen a few times. CDR3 DNA: TGTGCCAGCAGTTCTTCCAGGGGCAACGAGCAGTACTTC. Its translation is CASSSSRGNEQYF. The chain combines TRBV6-5 with TRBJ2-7; D might be TRBD1 (6 bases). The V end lost 4 bases, the J end lost 5 bases, and 12 bases lay between the germline ends. The CDR3 totals 13 residues. Germline V lookup: CDR1 MNHEY, CDR2 SVGAGI.

V gene TRBV7-2 combines with J gene TRBJ1-5; 7 positions match TRBD1. V lost 6 bases to trimming and J lost 6 bases; unmatched junction nucleotides: 14. Germline CDR1 is SGHTA and CDR2 is FQGNSA. The CDR3 is 16 amino acids. Written as DNA, the CDR3 is TGTGCCAGCAGTTCCGCGATCACAGGGGTCGCTCAGCCCCAGCATTTT. Its translation is CASSSAITGVAQPQHF.

CDR3 amino acids: CASSLGEWETQYF. In nucleotides, the CDR3 is TGTGCCAGCAGCTTAGGGGAGTGGGAGACCCAGTACTTC. The chain recombines TRBV7-2 with TRBJ2-5, with D perhaps matching TRBD2 (5 bases). V lost 1 base and J lost 5, with 8 bases in between. This CDR3 has 13 residues. Germline CDR1 SGHTA, CDR2 FQGNSA. Variable domain in full (rest from reference TRBV7-2 and TRBJ2-5): GAGVSQSPSNKVTEKGKDVELRCDPISGHTALYWYRQSLGQGLEFLIYFQGNSAPDKSGLPSDRFSAERTGGSVSTLTIQRTQQEDSAVYLCASSLGEWETQYFGPGTRLLVL.

This clone was detected once. This rearrangement joins TRBV2 to TRBJ2-5, with 10 bases lining up with TRBD2. The length of the CDR3 is 15 residues. Germline V lookup: CDR1 SNHLY, CDR2 FYNNEI. V lost 5 bases and J lost 5; bases outside the gene matches: 8. The CDR3, as DNA: TGTGCCAGCAGTAATATAGCGGGAGGTACTGAGACCCAGTACTTC. Protein product: CASSNIAGGTETQYF.

This chain uses TRBV11-1 with TRBJ2-4; 12 bases line up with TRBD2. Unmatched junction bases numbered 7, after V lost 0 bases and J lost 1 base. The CDR3 is 19 residues long. Germline CDR1 is SGHAT and CDR2 is FQDESV (reference sequence). CDR3 residues: CASSLAASGRAGAKNIQYF. In DNA, the CDR3 is TGTGCCAGCAGCTTAGCGGCTAGCGGGAGGGCCGGGGCCAAAAACATTCAGTACTTC.

The rearrangement joins TRBV14 to TRBJ1-4; maybe TRBD1 (6 bases). V was cut by 1 base and J by 9 bases, with 12 bases left in between. CDR1 is SGHDN, CDR2 FVKESK, per germline. This CDR3 is built from 14 residues. The CDR3 spells CASSQAQGVKKLFF. As DNA, the CDR3 is TGTGCCAGCAGCCAAGCACAGGGTGTTAAAAAACTGTTTTTT.

The chain uses TRBV24-1 and TRBJ2-2; 9 bases fit TRBD2. This CDR3 comprises 14 residues. Germline CDR1 and CDR2: KGHDR and SFDVKD. V dropped 10 bases and J dropped 0; count of bases not matched to a gene: 2. CDR3 coding DNA: TGTGCCACACAGCGGGAGGCGAACACCGGGGAGCTGTTTTTT. As protein: CATQREANTGELFF.

V gene TRBV18 combines with J gene TRBJ2-4; D is undetermined. Germline CDR1 KGHSH, CDR2 LQKENI. This CDR3 is built from 15 residues. V lost 2 bases to trimming and J lost 0 bases, with 8 bases between them. The CDR3 reads CASSPDQVAKNIQYF. The CDR3, as DNA: TGTGCCAGCTCACCAGATCAGGTAGCCAAAAACATTCAGTACTTC. The variable domain in full, with the rest retrieved from reference TRBV18 and TRBJ2-4, is NAGVMQNPRHLVRRRGQEARLRCSPMKGHSHVYWYRQLPEEGLKFMVYLQKENIIDESGMPKERFSAEFPKEGPSILRIQQVVRGDSAAYFCASSPDQVAKNIQYFGAGTRLSVL.

The rearrangement joins TRBV5-1 to TRBJ2-2; 9 bases line up with TRBD1. The CDR3 loop spans 16 amino acids. Trimming took 4 bases from V and 2 from J; bases not matched to a gene: 6. Germline V lookup: CDR1 SGHRS, CDR2 YFSETQ. CDR3 amino acids: CASSPWTGVNTGELFF. The CDR3 DNA sequence: TGCGCCAGCAGCCCTTGGACAGGGGTCAACACCGGGGAGCTGTTTTTT.

This sequence joins TRBV15 and TRBJ1-5; the D gene is possibly TRBD1 (6 bases). Trimming took off 1 base at V and 4 bases at J, with 14 bases between the two ends. The CDR3 is 16 amino acids. Germline values: CDR1 LNHNV, CDR2 YYDKDF (reference sequence). CDR3 amino acids: CATSRGETGVNQPQHF. In DNA form, the CDR3 reads TGTGCCACCAGCAGAGGGGAGACAGGAGTTAATCAGCCCCAGCATTTT.

This sequence joins TRBV2 and TRBJ2-1, with D possibly being TRBD2 (5 bases). The CDR3 spans 13 residues. V lost 1 base and J 9 bases, leaving 10 bases between the germline ends. Germline CDR1 is SNHLY and CDR2 is FYNNEI. The CDR3 DNA sequence: TGTGCCAGCAGTGAAGATCGGGATGGTGAGCAGTTCTTC. It is translated as CASSEDRDGEQFF.